Listed below are T cell receptor beta chains from one sample, sequenced in a study of cytomegalovirus exposure and HLA in healthy donors. The protocol was immunoSEQ multiplex PCR, while the TCRdb copy is restricted to in-frame clones and leaves out a portion. The top ten hold 2% to 2.5% of the sample, which has roughly 100,000 clones, 75% to 85% seen once. Specimen: PBMCs. The receptors stem from a man aged 30 to 39 in good health and CMV-seronegative. Both conserved end residues are part of each CDR3. The order of the fields is V gene, J gene, clone size, D gene, CDR3 protein, CDR3 DNA. The D gene is left open where the match is weak. Some rows mark clone size as missing; the rest say once, few, many or name a class of expanded clone.

>TRBV5-4|TRBJ2-7|-|-
CASTTFGVRDYEQYF
TGTGCCAGCACCACTTTCGGAGTGAGAGACTACGAGCAGTACTTC
>TRBV7-9|TRBJ1-1|-|-
CASSRRENTEAFF
TGTGCCAGCAGCCGGCGGGAAAACACTGAAGCTTTCTTT
>TRBV9|TRBJ2-7|-|TRBD1
CASSPLQGGSGEQYF
TGTGCCAGCAGCCCCCTACAGGGGGGTTCGGGCGAGCAGTACTTC
>TRBV15|TRBJ2-2|-|-
CATSSPRGSTGELFF
TGTGCCACCAGCAGCCCACGGGGGAGCACCGGGGAGCTGTTTTTT
>TRBV5-1|TRBJ1-5|few|-
CASSAGPGSNQPQHF
TGCGCCAGCAGCGCGGGACCGGGGAGCAATCAGCCCCAGCATTTT
>TRBV30|TRBJ1-2|-|-
CAWSMSNYGYTF
TGTGCCTGGAGTATGAGTAACTATGGCTACACCTTC
>TRBV7-9|TRBJ2-5|-|TRBD2
CASSPSGGALETQYF
TGTGCCAGCAGCCCTAGCGGGGGGGCCTTAGAGACCCAGTACTTC
>TRBV6-6|TRBJ2-5|-|TRBD2
CASTLRGGETQYF
TGTGCCAGCACCCTCCGGGGGGGAGAGACCCAGTACTTC
>TRBV7-3|TRBJ2-1|-|TRBD2
CASSPQVAGGPEQFF
TGTGCCAGCAGCCCCCAGGTTGCGGGAGGGCCTGAGCAGTTCTTC
>TRBV10-3|TRBJ1-5|few|-
CAISAGSPAEGNQPQHF
TGTGCCATCAGTGCCGGTTCCCCGGCAGAGGGCAATCAGCCCCAGCATTTT
>TRBV9|TRBJ2-6|-|TRBD1
CASSVAGQGWSGANVLTF
TGTGCCAGCAGCGTAGCGGGACAGGGGTGGTCTGGGGCCAACGTCCTGACTTTC
>TRBV7-8|TRBJ1-1|-|-
CASSLGESLTEAFF
TGTGCCAGCAGCTTAGGCGAGTCCTTAACTGAAGCTTTCTTT
>TRBV5-4|TRBJ2-1|-|TRBD2
CASSLTSGVNEQFF
TGTGCCAGCAGCTTAACTAGCGGGGTCAATGAGCAGTTCTTC
>TRBV9|TRBJ2-6|-|-
CASSIPRRPGISGANVLTF
TGTGCCAGCAGCATCCCTCGCAGGCCAGGGATATCTGGGGCCAACGTCCTGACTTTC
>TRBV12-5|TRBJ1-4|-|-
CASGSALDGGHEKLFF
TGTGCTAGTGGTTCAGCCCTGGACGGGGGGCACGAAAAACTGTTTTTT
>TRBV2|TRBJ2-3|-|-
CASQLQRASTDTQYF
TGTGCCAGCCAACTCCAGCGGGCTAGCACAGATACGCAGTATTTT
>TRBV4-2|TRBJ2-7|few|-
CASSPALGGSYEQYF
TGTGCCAGCAGCCCCGCCCTTGGAGGTTCCTACGAGCAGTACTTC
>TRBV5-1|TRBJ1-1|-|TRBD1
CASSEPSLGQGIEAFF
TGCGCCAGCAGCGAGCCCAGCTTGGGACAGGGTATTGAAGCTTTCTTT
>TRBV4-1|TRBJ2-5|-|-
CASSQSSGLVQETQYF
TGCGCCAGCAGCCAAAGTTCGGGACTTGTACAGGAGACCCAGTACTTC
>TRBV29-1|TRBJ2-1|-|TRBD2
CSVGTSGNNEQFF
TGCAGCGTCGGGACTAGCGGGAACAATGAGCAGTTCTTC
>TRBV7-2|TRBJ1-1|-|-
CASSLSGTTYSRREAFF
TGTGCCAGCAGCTTATCCGGGACAACATACAGTCGACGTGAAGCTTTCTTT
>TRBV29-1|TRBJ2-5|-|-
CSVEKGGQLLQETQYF
TGCAGCGTTGAGAAGGGGGGACAGCTCTTACAAGAGACCCAGTACTTC
>TRBV5-4|TRBJ1-1|-|-
CASSLGGWETEAFF
TGTGCCAGCAGCTTGGGAGGGTGGGAAACTGAAGCTTTCTTT